Below, 23 T cell receptor beta chains from the same sample are listed, as sequenced in a study of identical twins. TCRdb processed the 5' RACE reads anew with MiXCR; each CDR3 protein has one entry. The data contain fewer than 800,000 distinct CDR3 sequences, under 8.5% of them singletons. This same sample was also taken into another study, of yellow fever vaccine responses in identical twins.

The sequenced material came from PBMCs. The receptor source for this set is a woman in her late teens or twenties in good health.

At least ten counts were recorded for this clonotype. The chain combines TRBV29-1 with TRBJ2-1; 11 bases line up with TRBD2. V was clipped by 6 bases and J by 6 bases; unmatched bases: 7. There are 14 residues in the CDR3. The germline V gene has CDR1 SQVTM and CDR2 ANQGSEA. For the CDR3, the DNA is TGCAGCGTGGAGACTAGCGGGGCCTTCAATGAGCAGTTCTTC. Translated, it gives CSVETSGAFNEQFF.

In its sample, this clonotype was seen many times. V and J are TRBV18 and TRBJ2-7; perhaps TRBD2 as D (5 bases). There are 12 residues in the CDR3. Germline V gene lookup returns CDR1 KGHSH and CDR2 LQKENI. The V end was cut by 3 bases, the J end by 7 bases, with 10 bases between. CDR3 amino acids: CASSPKSGEQYV. For the CDR3, the DNA is TGTGCCAGCTCACCTAAGTCGGGAGAGCAGTACGTC.

This clonotype occurred a few times. The CDR3 loop is CASSPGASGTSTDTQYF. The CDR3 DNA reads TGCGCCAGCAGCCCCGGGGCTAGCGGGACTAGCACAGATACGCAGTATTTT. The chain is built from TRBV5-1 and TRBJ2-3, with 9 bases matching TRBD2. V was pared by 4 bases and J by 0 bases, with 9 bases of the junction left unmatched. This CDR3 has 17 amino acids. Per germline, CDR1 SGHRS and CDR2 YFSETQ.

This chain links TRBV25-1 with TRBJ2-5, with TRBD1 matching 8 bases. Germline V CDR1 and CDR2: MGHDK, SYGVNS. The length of the CDR3 is 18 residues. V lost 3 bases, J lost 4 bases, and 16 bases stayed unmatched. The CDR3 DNA reads TGTGCCAGCAGTGACATCTCCCTTTCCGGGACAGGACGAGAGACCCAGTACTTC. Encoded protein: CASSDISLSGTGRETQYF. The full variable domain, its missing parts supplied by reference TRBV25-1 and TRBJ2-5, is EADIYQTPRYLVIGTGKKITLECSQTMGHDKMYWYQQDPGMELHLIHYSYGVNSTEKGDLSSESTVSRIRTEHFPLTLESARPSHTSQYLCASSDISLSGTGRETQYFGPGTRLLVL.

A few counts support this clonotype. The CDR3 nucleotides read TGTGCCAGCAGCTTGGGACTAGCGGGGGGGGTCACAGATACGCAGTATTTT. Translated: CASSLGLAGGVTDTQYF. The chain links TRBV7-9 to TRBJ2-3; 16 bases map to TRBD2. The CDR3 has 17 amino acids. Germline CDR1 and CDR2: SEHNR and FQNEAQ (reference sequence). V was pared by 3 bases and J by 2 bases, with 2 bases of the junction left unmatched. The whole variable domain, remainder taken from reference TRBV7-9 and TRBJ2-3, is DTGVSQNPRHKITKRGQNVTFRCDPISEHNRLYWYRQTLGQGPEFLTYFQNEAQLEKSRLLSDRFSAERPKGSFSTLEIQRTEQGDSAMYLCASSLGLAGGVTDTQYFGPGTRLTVL.

This clonotype was seen many times. The chain employs TRBV12-3 or TRBV12-4 and TRBJ1-6; TRBD1 might be the D (5 bases). Trimming shortened V by 7 bases and J by 9 bases, and 16 bases separated the two germline ends. This CDR3 region has 14 residues. The CDR3 sequence: CASTKEGPGSPLHF. CDR3 in DNA: TGTGCCAGCACCAAGGAGGGACCGGGTTCACCCCTCCACTTT.

This clonotype has more than one count but fewer than ten. The chain uses TRBV4-1 and TRBJ1-4, with 9 bases that match TRBD1. With V trimmed by 4 bases and J by 8 bases, 5 bases remained unmatched. This CDR3 region has 14 residues. From germline, CDR1 is MGHRA and CDR2 YSYEKL. The chain's CDR3 is CASSPTGGEEKLFF. CDR3 nucleotide sequence: TGCGCCAGCAGCCCGACAGGGGGAGAGGAAAAACTGTTTTTT.

Worth noting for this clonotype: A much more abundant neighbour one base away suggests this may be a read error. This chain links TRBV5-1 with TRBJ2-3; no definite D call. CDR3 length equals 12 residues. CDR1 is SGHRS, CDR2 YFSETQ, per germline. V lost 7 bases, J lost 4 bases, and 10 bases lay in between. The CDR3 here is CASGLFADTQYF. The DNA of the CDR3 is TGCGCCAGCGGCCTGTTTGCAGATACGCAGTATTTT.

The rearrangement uses TRBV7-3 and TRBJ1-1, with D possibly matching TRBD1 (6 bases). Germline lookup yields CDR1 SGHTA and CDR2 FQGTGA. Trimming took 5 bases from V and 0 from J, leaving 13 bases between them. The CDR3 length is 15 residues. The CDR3: CASSRSGALNTEAFF. CDR3 DNA sequence: TGTGCCAGCAGCCGGTCAGGGGCTTTGAACACTGAAGCTTTCTTT.

V usage is TRBV9 and J usage is TRBJ2-3; possibly TRBD1 or TRBD2 for D (6 bases each). CDR3 length equals 16 residues. Germline V gene lookup returns CDR1 SGDLS and CDR2 YYNGEE. V lost 2 bases and J 3 bases, leaving 16 bases between the germline ends. CDR3 residues: CASSVLGGGRTDTQYF. The CDR3 DNA follows: TGTGCCAGCAGCGTCCTTGGAGGGGGGCGGACAGATACGCAGTATTTT.

This chain links TRBV11-2 with TRBJ2-7, with 7 bases that match TRBD1. V shed 0 bases, J shed 6 bases, and the junction held 5 bases outside the gene matches. The CDR3 is made up of 14 amino acids. Germline CDR1 and CDR2: SGHAT and FQNNGV. The CDR3 bases are TGTGCCAGCAGCTTAGACCCGGGACAGCGCGAGCAGTACGTC. This codes for CASSLDPGQREQYV.

This clonotype has a count of ten or more. The gene calls are TRBV12-3 or TRBV12-4 and TRBJ2-7; TRBD1 agrees at 8 bases. The CDR3 length is 13 residues. The V segment lost 1 base and the J segment 7 bases; nucleotides outside the gene matches: 3. In nucleotides, the CDR3 is TGTGCCAGCAGTTTAGGGACAGGGAGTGAGCAGTACTTC. It is translated as CASSLGTGSEQYF.

CDR3 DNA sequence: TGTGCCACCTCCCAAGATGGGGCAGGGGGGAGAAAGCAGTTCTTC. This codes for CATSQDGAGGRKQFF. The rearrangement joins TRBV3-1 to TRBJ2-1, with a tentative D call TRBD1 (7 bases). This CDR3 is built from 15 residues. CDR1 is LGHDT, CDR2 YNNKEL, per germline (reference sequence). The germline V and J ends were trimmed by 10 bases and 11 bases, with 27 bases remaining between them.

This clonotype was recorded a few times. The genes are TRBV6-4 and TRBJ1-5, with TRBD1 as a possible D gene (6 bases). This CDR3 spans 15 amino acids. Germline loops: CDR1 MRHNA, CDR2 SNTAGT. Deletions cut 7 bases from V and 0 bases from J, with 13 bases between. CDR3 sequence (DNA): TGTGCCAGCACGGGAGGGGGATTTAGCAATCAGCCCCAGCATTTT. Its protein is CASTGGGFSNQPQHF.

In this sample, this clonotype turned up a few times. This chain uses TRBV6-5 with TRBJ2-1; D is ambiguous. V lost 8 bases and J lost 10, with 6 bases in between. The CDR3 has 9 amino acids. Germline lookup yields CDR1 MNHEY and CDR2 SVGAGI. The CDR3 here is CASGWEQFF. In DNA, the CDR3 is TGTGCCAGCGGGTGGGAGCAGTTCTTC.

This clonotype was seen more than once but under ten times. The chain uses TRBV20-1 and TRBJ2-7; 7 bases agree with TRBD2. Germline V lookup: CDR1 DFQATT, CDR2 SNEGSKA (reference sequence). The V gene end was trimmed by 0 bases and the J gene end by 3 bases; junction bases not matched to a gene: 2. This CDR3 has 13 amino acids. The CDR3 bases are TGCAGTGCTAGAGAGGGAGGGGACTACGAGCAGTACTTC. It specifies CSAREGGDYEQYF.

At least ten counts were recorded for this clonotype. The V and J genes are TRBV29-1 and TRBJ1-6; 9 bases agree with TRBD1. The CDR3 is 13 amino acids. Germline CDR1 reads SQVTM; CDR2 reads ANQGSEA. The junction had 4 bases not matched to a gene; V was cut back by 6 bases and J by 7 bases. CDR3 sequence: CSVRQGENSPLHF. CDR3 coding DNA: TGCAGCGTGCGACAGGGGGAGAATTCACCCCTCCACTTT.

The table lists this clonotype with many counts. The rearrangement uses TRBV11-2 and TRBJ1-6, with D perhaps TRBD1 (5 bases). The V gene lost 2 bases and the J gene lost 5 bases, with 7 bases spanning the gap. Germline values: CDR1 SGHAT, CDR2 FQNNGV. This CDR3 comprises 14 residues. The CDR3 sequence is CASSLQGHNSPLHF. In DNA, the CDR3 is TGTGCCAGCAGCTTACAGGGCCATAATTCACCCCTCCACTTT.

This clonotype has more than one count but fewer than ten. The J gene is TRBJ1-1, the V gene TRBV6-4; a possible D gene is TRBD1 (5 bases). The germline CDR1 and CDR2 sequences are MRHNA and SNTAGT. The CDR3 has 15 amino acids. With 7 bases removed from V and 3 bases from J, the gap between germline ends came to 18 bases. DNA of the CDR3: TGTGCCAGCAAAACGGACGGCGGGGCGGACACTGAAGCTTTCTTT. Translation gives CASKTDGGADTEAFF.

This clonotype was seen many times. This sequence joins TRBV12-3 or TRBV12-4 and TRBJ2-1, with D possibly being TRBD2 (6 bases). V was pared by 11 bases and J by 6 bases, with 14 bases between. CDR3 size: 12 residues. CDR3 protein: CAAGSSTNEQFF. Here the CDR3 DNA reads TGTGCCGCGGGGTCTTCTACCAATGAGCAGTTCTTC.

The chain links TRBV10-2 to TRBJ2-1; 7 bases match TRBD2. There are 15 residues in the CDR3. After removal of 10 bases from V and 7 bases from J, the junction contained 16 bases not matched to a gene. Germline V lookup: CDR1 WSHSY, CDR2 SAAADI. The CDR3 DNA sequence: TGCGCCACCTACCGAGAGGCGGGAGTTTCTAATGAGCAGTTCTTC. It encodes CATYREAGVSNEQFF.

In its sample, this clonotype was seen a few times. The chain has TRBV5-6 and TRBJ2-1, with TRBD2 matching 10 bases. Germline V gene sequence: CDR1 SGHDT, CDR2 YYEEEE. The CDR3 runs to 15 residues. The V segment lost 0 bases and the J segment 6 bases; nucleotides outside the gene matches: 3. CDR3 sequence reads: CASSLGSGRANEQFF. CDR3 DNA: TGTGCCAGCAGCTTGGGGAGCGGGAGGGCCAATGAGCAGTTCTTC.

This clonotype was recorded at least ten times. The chain combines TRBV5-1 with TRBJ2-7, with 7 nucleotides matching TRBD2. The germline gives CDR1 SGHRS, CDR2 YFSETQ. V was clipped by 4 bases and J by 3 bases; unmatched bases: 13. The CDR3 length is 16 residues. The CDR3 DNA is TGCGCCAGCAGCAAAACGCTAGCGGAGCAAAACTACGAGCAGTACTTC. Encoded protein: CASSKTLAEQNYEQYF.